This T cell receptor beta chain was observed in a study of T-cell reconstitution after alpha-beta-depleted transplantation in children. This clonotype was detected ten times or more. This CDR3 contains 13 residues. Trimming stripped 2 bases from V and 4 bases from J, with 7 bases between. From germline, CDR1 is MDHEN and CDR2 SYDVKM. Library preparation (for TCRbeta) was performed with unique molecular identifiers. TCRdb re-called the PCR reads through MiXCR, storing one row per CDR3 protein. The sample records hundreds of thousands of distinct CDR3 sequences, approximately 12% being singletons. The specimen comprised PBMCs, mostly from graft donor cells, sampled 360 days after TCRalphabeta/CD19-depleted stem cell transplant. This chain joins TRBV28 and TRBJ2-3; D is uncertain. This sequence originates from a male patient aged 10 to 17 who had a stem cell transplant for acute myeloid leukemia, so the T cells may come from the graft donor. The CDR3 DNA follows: TGTGCCAGCAGTTTACCCCGCGCAGATACGCAGTATTTT. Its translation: CASSLPRADTQYF.